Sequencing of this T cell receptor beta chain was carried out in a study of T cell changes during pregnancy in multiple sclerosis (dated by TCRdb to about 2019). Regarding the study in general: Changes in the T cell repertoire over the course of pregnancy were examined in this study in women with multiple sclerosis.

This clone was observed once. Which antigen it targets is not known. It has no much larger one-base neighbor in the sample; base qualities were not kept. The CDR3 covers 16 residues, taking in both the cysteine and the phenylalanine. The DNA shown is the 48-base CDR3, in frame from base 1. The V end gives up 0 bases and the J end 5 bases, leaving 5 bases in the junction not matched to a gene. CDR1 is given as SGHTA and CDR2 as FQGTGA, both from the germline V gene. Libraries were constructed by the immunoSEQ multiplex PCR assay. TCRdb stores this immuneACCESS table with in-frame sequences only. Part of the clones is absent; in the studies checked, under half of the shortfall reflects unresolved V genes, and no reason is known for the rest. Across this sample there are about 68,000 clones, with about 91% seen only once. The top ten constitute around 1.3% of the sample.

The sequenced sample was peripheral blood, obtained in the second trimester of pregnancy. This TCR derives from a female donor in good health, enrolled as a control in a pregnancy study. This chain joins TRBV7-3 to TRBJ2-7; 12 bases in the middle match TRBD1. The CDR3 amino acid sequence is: CASSLTGTGGENEQYF. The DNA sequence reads TGTGCCAGCAGCTTAACCGGGACAGGGGGCGAGAACGAGCAGTACTTC.